This record covers a single TCR beta chain. Which antigen it targets is not known. Qualities for individual bases were not recorded, and no much larger clone is one base off. TCRbeta CDR3 regions were amplified from genomic DNA by means of the immunoSEQ Assay, a bias-controlled multiplex PCR. Per the source publication's procedure: Within the assay, amplification of reference gene primers was used to estimate how many nucleated cells each sample contained. To quantify the absolute abundance of each unique TCRbeta CDR3 rearrangement, sequence reads were collapsed and filtered. For each sample, productive Simpson clonality was calculated as the square root of Simpson's diversity index over productive rearrangements. The immuneACCESS repertoire file appears here via TCRdb, limited to in-frame rearrangements. These files lack a portion of the clones; in checked studies, under half of the deficit traces to unresolved V genes, and the cause of the others is not known. The DNA gave D and trimming, while V, J and clone size come from that table. In this sample the table shows fewer than 250,000 clones, about 83% of which occur a single time. The ten most abundant clones make up about 2.5% of the sample.

After removal of 6 bases from V and 2 bases from J, the junction retains 16 bases not matched to a gene. The CDR3, from cysteine to phenylalanine, totals 18 residues. Of all the DNA, just the CDR3 is kept, 54 bases in frame from base 1. CDR1 KGHDR and CDR2 SFDVKD are derived from the germline V gene. The entry originates in a study of blood T cell repertoires in COVID-19 (dated by TCRdb to the early 2020s). Looking at the study overall: Samples from collaborators originated in the United States, Italy and Spain and spanned both the acute and convalescent phases of COVID-19. The material from the prospective study consisted of cDNA or gDNA derived from T cells, B-cell-depleted T cells, or PBMCs. Deeply sampled blood TCRbeta repertoires from subjects exposed to, actively infected with, or recovered from COVID-19 were included in the dataset. A freely available public database, intended as a resource for researchers studying the immune response to SARS-CoV-2, is where the repertoires were released. Samples came from the ongoing ImmuneRACE study (first 160 participants) plus 1,254 subjects from 6 global collaborators. Sample metadata almost always included a de-identified subject ID, COVID-19 status, age in years and sex. Where HLA class I and class II types were available, the types were taken from metadata supplied by the sample provider, not from assay-based typing.

Beyond this particular receptor, the publication reports: The quantity of clinical and demographic metadata differed by source and by participant and was supplied without curation.

Whole blood was collected in K2EDTA tubes by collaborating institutions according to the institutions' own protocols. For TCRbeta analysis, collaborators shipped samples as frozen whole blood, isolated PBMCs, or DNA extracted from either of those sample types. The chain uses TRBV24-1 and TRBJ2-3, with TRBD2 identical over 7 junction bases. The source of this sequence is a woman in her thirties or forties with active or convalescent COVID-19. What was sequenced was peripheral blood. The bases read TGTGCCACCAGTTTTAGGTTCCAGCTAGCGGAATTCACAGATACGCAGTATTTT. Its protein reads: CATSFRFQLAEFTDTQYF.